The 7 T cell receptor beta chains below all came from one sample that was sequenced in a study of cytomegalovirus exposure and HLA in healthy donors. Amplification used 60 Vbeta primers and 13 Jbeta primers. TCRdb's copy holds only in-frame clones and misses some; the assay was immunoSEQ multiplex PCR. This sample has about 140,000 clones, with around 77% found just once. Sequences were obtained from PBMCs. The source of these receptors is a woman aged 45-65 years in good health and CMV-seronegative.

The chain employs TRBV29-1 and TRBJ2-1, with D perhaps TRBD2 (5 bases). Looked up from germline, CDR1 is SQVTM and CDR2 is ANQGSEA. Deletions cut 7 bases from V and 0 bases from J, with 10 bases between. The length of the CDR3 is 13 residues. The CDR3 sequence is CSDGLASYNEQFF. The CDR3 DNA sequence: TGCAGCGATGGACTGGCCTCCTACAATGAGCAGTTCTTC.

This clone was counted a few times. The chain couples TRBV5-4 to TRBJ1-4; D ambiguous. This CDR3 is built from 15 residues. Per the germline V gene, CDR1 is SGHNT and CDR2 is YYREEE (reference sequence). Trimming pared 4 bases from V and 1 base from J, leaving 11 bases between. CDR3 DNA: TGTGCCAGCAGCGCGGGGAGAATAACTAATGAAAAACTGTTTTTT. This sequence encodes CASSAGRITNEKLFF.

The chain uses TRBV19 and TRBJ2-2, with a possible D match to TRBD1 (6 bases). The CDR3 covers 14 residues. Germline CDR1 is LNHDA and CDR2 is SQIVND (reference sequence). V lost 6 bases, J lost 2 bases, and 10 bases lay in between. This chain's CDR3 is CASREQGNTGELFF. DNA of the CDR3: TGTGCCAGTAGGGAACAGGGAAACACCGGGGAGCTGTTTTTT.

CDR3 coding DNA: TGTGCCACCAGCTGGCAGGTGGAGGGCTACGAGCAGTACTTC. Translation: CATSWQVEGYEQYF. This sequence joins TRBV15 and TRBJ2-7, with a weak D call TRBD2 (6 bases). Trimming removed 5 bases at V and 3 bases at J, with 14 bases between. The germline V gene has CDR1 LNHNV and CDR2 YYDKDF (reference sequence). This CDR3 comprises 14 residues.

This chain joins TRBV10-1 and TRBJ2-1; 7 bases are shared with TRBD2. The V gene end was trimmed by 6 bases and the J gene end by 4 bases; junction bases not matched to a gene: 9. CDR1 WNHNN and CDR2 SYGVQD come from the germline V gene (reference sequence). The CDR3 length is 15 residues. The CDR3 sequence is CASSQTSDVYNEQFF. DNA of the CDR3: TGCGCCAGCAGCCAAACTAGCGACGTTTACAATGAGCAGTTCTTC.

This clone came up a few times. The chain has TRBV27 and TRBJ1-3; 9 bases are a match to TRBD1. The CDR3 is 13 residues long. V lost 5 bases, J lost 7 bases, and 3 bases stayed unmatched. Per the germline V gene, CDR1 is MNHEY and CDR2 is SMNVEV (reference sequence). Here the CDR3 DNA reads TGTGCCAGCAGTCCACAGGGGGCCAACACCATATATTTT. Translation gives CASSPQGANTIYF.

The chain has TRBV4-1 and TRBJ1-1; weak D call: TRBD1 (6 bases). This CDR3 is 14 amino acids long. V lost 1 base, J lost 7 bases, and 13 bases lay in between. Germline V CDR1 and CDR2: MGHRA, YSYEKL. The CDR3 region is CASSQAKDSIEAFF. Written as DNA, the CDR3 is TGCGCCAGCAGCCAAGCGAAGGACAGTATTGAAGCTTTCTTT.